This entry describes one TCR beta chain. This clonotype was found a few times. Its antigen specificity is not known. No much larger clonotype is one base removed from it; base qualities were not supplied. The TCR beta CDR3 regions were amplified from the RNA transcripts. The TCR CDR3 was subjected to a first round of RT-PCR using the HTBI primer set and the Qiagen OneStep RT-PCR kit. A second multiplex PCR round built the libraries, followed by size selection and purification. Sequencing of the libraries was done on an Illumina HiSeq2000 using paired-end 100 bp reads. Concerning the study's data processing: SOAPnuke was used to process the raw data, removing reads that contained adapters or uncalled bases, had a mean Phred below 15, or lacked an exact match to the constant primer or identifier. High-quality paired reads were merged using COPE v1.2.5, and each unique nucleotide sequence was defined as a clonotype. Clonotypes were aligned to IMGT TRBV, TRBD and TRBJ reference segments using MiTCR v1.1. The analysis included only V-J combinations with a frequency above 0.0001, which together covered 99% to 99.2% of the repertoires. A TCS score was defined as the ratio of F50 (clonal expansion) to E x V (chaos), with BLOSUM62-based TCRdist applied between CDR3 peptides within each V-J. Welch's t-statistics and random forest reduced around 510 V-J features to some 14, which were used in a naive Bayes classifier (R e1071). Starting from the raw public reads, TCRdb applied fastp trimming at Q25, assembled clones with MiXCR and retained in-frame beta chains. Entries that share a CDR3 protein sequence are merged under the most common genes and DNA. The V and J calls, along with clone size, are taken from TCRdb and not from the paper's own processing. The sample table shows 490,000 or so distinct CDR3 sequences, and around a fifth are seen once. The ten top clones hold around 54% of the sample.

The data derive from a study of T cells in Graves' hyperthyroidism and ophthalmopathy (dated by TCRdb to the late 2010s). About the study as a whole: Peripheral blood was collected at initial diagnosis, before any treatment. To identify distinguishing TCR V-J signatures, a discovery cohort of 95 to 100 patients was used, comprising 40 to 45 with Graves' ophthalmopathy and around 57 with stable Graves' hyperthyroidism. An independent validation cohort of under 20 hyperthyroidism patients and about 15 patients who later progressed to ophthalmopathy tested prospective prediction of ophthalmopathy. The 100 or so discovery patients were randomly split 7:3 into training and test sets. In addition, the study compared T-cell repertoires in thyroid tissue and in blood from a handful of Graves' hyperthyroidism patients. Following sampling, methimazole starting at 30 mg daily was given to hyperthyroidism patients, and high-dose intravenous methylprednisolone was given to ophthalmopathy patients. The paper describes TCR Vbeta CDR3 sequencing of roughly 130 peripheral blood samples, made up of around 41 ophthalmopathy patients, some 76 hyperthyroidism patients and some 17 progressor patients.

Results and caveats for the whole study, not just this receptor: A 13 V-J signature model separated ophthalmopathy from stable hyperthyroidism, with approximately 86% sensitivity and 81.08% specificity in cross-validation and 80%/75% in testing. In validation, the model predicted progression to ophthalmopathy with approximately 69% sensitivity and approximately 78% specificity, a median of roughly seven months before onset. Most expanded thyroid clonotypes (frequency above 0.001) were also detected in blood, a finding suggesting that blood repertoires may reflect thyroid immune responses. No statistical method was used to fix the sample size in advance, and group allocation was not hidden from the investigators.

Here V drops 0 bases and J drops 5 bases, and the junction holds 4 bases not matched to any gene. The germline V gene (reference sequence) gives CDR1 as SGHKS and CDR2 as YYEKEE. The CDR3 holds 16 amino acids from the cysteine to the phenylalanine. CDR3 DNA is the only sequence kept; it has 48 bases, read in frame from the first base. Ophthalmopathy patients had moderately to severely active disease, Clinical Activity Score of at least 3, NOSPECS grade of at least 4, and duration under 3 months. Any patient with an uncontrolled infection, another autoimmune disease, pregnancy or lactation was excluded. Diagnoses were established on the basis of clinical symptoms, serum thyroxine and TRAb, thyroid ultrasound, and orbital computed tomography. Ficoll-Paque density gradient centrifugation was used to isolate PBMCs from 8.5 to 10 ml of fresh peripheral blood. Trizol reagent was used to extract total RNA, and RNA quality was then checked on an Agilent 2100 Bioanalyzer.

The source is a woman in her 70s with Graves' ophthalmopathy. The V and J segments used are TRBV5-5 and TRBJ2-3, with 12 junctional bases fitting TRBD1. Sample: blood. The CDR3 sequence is CASSLAGQGAVDTQYF. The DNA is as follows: TGTGCCAGCAGCTTGGCGGGACAGGGGGCCGTAGATACGCAGTATTTT.